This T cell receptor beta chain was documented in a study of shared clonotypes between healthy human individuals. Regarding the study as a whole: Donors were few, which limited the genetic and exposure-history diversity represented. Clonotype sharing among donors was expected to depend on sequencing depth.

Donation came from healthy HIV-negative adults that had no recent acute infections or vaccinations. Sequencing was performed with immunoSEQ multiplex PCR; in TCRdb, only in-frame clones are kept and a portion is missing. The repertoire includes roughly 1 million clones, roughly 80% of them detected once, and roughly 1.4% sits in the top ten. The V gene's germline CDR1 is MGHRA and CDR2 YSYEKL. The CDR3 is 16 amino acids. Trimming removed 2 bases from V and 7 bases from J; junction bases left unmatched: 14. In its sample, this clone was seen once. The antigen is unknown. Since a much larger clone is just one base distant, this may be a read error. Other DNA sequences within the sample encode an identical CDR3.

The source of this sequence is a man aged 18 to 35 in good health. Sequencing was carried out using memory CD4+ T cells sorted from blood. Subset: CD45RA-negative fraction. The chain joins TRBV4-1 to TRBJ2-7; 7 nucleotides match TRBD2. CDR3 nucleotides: TGCGCCAGCAGCCAACAACTAGCGTCACCGTTGGGGGAGCAGTACTTC. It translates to CASSQQLASPLGEQYF.